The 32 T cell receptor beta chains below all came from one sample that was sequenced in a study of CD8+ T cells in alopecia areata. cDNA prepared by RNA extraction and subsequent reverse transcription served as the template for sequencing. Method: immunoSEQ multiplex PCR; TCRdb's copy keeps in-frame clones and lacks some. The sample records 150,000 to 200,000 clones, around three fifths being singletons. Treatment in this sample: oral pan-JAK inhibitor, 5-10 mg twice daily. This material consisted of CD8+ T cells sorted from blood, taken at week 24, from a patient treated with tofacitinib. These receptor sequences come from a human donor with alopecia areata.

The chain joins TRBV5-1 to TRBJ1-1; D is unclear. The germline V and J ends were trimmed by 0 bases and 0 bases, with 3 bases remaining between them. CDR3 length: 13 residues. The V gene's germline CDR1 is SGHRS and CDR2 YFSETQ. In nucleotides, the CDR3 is TGCGCCAGCAGCTTGGGAGTGAACACTGAAGCTTTCTTT. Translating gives CASSLGVNTEAFF.

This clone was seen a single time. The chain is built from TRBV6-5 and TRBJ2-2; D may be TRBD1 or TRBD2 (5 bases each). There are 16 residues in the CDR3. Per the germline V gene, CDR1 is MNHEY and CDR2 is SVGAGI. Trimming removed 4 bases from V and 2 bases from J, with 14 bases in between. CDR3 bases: TGTGCCAGCAGTTTACGAGGGGCGGTTAACACCGGGGAGCTGTTTTTT. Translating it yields CASSLRGAVNTGELFF.

This CDR3 reads CASSQAGAANEQYF. The DNA for the CDR3 is TGCGCCAGCAGCCAAGCAGGGGCAGCAAACGAGCAGTACTTC. This sequence joins TRBV4-1 and TRBJ2-7, with D tentatively TRBD1 (6 bases). The CDR3 is 14 residues long. CDR1 is MGHRA and CDR2 is YSYEKL in the germline V gene. V dropped 1 base and J dropped 5 bases, with 12 bases sitting between them.

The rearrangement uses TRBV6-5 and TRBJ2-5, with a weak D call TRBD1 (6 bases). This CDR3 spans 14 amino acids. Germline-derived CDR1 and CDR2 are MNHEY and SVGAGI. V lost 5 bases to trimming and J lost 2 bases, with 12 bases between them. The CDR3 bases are TGTGCCAGCAGTCCTGCCCAGGGGCAAGAGACCCAGTACTTC. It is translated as CASSPAQGQETQYF.

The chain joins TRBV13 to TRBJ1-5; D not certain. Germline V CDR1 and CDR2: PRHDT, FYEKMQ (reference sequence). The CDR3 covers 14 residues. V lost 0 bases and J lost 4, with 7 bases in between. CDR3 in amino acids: CASSLGRENQPQHF. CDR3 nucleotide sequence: TGTGCCAGCAGCTTAGGACGGGAGAATCAGCCCCAGCATTTT.

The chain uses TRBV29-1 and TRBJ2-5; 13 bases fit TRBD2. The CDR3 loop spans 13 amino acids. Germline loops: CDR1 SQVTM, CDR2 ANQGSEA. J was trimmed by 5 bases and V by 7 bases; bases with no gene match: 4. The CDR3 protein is CSATLAGGETQYF. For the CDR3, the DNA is TGCAGCGCCACACTAGCGGGGGGGGAGACCCAGTACTTC.

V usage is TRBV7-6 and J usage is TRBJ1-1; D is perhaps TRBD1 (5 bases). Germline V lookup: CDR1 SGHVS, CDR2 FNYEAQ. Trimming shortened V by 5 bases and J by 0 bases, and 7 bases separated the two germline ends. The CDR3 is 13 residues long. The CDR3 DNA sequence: TGTGCCAGCAGCACGACAGTGAACACTGAAGCTTTCTTT. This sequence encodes CASSTTVNTEAFF.

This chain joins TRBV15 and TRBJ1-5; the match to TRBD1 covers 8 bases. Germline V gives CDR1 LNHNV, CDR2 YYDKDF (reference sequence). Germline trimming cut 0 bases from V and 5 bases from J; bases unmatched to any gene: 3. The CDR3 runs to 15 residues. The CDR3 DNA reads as TGTGCCACCAGCAGAGACAGGGGGCGCGATCAGCCCCAGCATTTT. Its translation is CATSRDRGRDQPQHF.

The CDR3 region is CASSSGTGGRETQYF. CDR3 nucleotides: TGTGCCAGCAGCTCCGGGACAGGGGGACGGGAGACCCAGTACTTC. The chain employs TRBV11-2 and TRBJ2-5, with 11 positions matching TRBD1. Germline loops: CDR1 SGHAT, CDR2 FQNNGV. J was trimmed by 5 bases and V by 4 bases; bases with no gene match: 6. The CDR3 sequence is 15 residues long.

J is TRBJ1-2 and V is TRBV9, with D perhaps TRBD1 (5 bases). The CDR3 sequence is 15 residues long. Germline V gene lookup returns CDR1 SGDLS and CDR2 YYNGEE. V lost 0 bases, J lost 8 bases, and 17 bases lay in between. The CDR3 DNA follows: TGTGCCAGCAGCGTAGGCTCCAGGGAACGCGTAGGCTACACCTTC. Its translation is CASSVGSRERVGYTF.

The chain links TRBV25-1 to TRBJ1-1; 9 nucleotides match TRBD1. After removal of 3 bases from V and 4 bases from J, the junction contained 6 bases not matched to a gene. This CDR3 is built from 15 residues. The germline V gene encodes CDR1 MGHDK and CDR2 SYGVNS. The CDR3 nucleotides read TGTGCCAGCAGTGATGAGGGACAGGGTGGCACTGAAGCTTTCTTT. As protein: CASSDEGQGGTEAFF.

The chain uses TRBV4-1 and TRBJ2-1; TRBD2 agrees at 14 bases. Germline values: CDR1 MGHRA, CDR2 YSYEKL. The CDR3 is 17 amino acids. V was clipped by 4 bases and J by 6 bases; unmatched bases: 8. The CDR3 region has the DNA TGCGCCAGCAGCCTTCGACTAGCGGGGGGGATTGTCAATGAGCAGTTCTTC. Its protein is CASSLRLAGGIVNEQFF.

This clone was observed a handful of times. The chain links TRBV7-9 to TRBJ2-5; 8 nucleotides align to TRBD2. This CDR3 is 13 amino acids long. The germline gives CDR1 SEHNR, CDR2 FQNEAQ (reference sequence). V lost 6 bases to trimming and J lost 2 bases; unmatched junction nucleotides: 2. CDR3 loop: CASSREGQETQYF. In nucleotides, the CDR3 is TGTGCCAGCAGTCGGGAGGGGCAAGAGACCCAGTACTTC.

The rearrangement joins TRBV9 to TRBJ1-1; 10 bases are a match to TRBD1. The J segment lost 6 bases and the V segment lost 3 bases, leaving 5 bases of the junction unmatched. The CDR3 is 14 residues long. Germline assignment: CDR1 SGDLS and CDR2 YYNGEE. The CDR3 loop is CASSGDRGVAEAFF. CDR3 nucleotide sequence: TGTGCCAGCAGCGGGGACAGGGGAGTCGCTGAAGCTTTCTTT.

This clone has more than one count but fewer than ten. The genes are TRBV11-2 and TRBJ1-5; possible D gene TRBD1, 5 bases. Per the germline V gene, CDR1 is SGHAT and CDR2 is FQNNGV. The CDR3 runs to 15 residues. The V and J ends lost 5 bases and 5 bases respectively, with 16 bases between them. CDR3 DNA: TGTGCCAGCAGCAAACGGCAGGGACGGGATCAGCCCCAGCATTTT. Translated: CASSKRQGRDQPQHF.

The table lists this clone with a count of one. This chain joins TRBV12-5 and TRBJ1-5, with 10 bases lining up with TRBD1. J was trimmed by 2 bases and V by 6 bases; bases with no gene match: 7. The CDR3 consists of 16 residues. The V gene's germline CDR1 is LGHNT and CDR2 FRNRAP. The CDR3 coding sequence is TGTGCTAGTGGCCCGGACAGGGGGGTGGGCAATCAGCCCCAGCATTTT. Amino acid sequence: CASGPDRGVGNQPQHF.

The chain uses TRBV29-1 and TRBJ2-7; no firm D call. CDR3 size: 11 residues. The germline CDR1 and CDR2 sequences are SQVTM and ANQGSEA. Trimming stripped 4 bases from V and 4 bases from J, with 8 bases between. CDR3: CSVVYGYEQYF. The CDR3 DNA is TGCAGCGTTGTATACGGGTACGAGCAGTACTTC.

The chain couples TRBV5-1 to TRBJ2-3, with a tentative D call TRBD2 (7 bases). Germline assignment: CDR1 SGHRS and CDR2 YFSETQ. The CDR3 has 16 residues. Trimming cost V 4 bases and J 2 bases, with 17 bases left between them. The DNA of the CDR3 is TGCGCCAGCAGCGGGAGGGCGGGACAAGTCACAGATACGCAGTATTTT. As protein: CASSGRAGQVTDTQYF.

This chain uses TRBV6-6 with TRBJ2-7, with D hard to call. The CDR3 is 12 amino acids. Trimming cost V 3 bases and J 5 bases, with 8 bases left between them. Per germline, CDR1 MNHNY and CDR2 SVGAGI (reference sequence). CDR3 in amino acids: CASSYVIHEQYF. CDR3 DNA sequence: TGTGCCAGCAGTTATGTCATCCACGAGCAGTACTTC.

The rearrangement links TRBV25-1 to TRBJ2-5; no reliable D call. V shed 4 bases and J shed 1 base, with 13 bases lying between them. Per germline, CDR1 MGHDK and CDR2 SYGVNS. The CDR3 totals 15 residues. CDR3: CASSGDSPTQETQYF. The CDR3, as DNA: TGTGCCAGCAGTGGGGATTCACCTACCCAAGAGACCCAGTACTTC.

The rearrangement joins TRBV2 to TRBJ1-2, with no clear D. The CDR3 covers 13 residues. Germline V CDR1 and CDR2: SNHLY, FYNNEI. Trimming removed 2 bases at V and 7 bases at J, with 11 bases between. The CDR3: CASSEPLTIGYTF. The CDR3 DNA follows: TGTGCCAGCAGTGAACCTCTGACTATTGGCTACACCTTC. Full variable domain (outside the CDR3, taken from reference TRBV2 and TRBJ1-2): EPEVTQTPSHQVTQMGQEVILRCVPISNHLYFYWYRQILGQKVEFLVSFYNNEISEKSEIFDDQFSVERPDGSNFTLKIRSTKLEDSAMYFCASSEPLTIGYTFGSGTRLTVV.

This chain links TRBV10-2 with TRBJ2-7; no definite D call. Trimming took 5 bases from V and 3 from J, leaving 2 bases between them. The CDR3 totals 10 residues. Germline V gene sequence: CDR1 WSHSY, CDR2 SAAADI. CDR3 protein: CASSHYEQYF. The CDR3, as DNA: TGCGCCAGCAGTCACTACGAGCAGTACTTC.

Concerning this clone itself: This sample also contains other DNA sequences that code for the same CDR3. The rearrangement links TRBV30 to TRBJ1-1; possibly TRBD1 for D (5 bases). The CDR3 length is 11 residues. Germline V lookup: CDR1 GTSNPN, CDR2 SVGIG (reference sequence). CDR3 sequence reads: CAGAGNTEAFF. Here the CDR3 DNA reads TGTGCTGGGGCAGGTAACACTGAAGCTTTCTTT. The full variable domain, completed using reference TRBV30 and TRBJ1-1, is SQTIHQWPATLVQPVGSPLSLECTVEGTSNPNLYWYRQAAGRGLQLLFYSVGIGQISSEVPQNLSASRPQDRQFILSSKKLLLSDSGFYLCAGAGNTEAFFGQGTRLTVV.

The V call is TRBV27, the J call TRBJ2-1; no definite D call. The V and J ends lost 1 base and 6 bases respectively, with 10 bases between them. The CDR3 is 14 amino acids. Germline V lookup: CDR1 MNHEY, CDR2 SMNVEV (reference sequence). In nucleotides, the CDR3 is TGTGCCAGCAGTTTATATGACTCCCGCAATGAGCAGTTCTTC. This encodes CASSLYDSRNEQFF.

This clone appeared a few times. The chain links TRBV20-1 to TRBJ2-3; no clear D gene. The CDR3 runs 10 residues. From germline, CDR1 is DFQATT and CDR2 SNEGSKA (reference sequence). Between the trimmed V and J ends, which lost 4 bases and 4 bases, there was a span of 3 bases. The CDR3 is CSATADTQYF. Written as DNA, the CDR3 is TGCAGTGCTACCGCAGATACGCAGTATTTT.

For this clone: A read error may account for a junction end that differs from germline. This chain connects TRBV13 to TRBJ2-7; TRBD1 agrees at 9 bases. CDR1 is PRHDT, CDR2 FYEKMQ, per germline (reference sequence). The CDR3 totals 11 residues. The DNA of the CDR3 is TGTGCCAGCAGCTTAAGGACAGGGGTTAGCTTC. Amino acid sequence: CASSLRTGVSF.

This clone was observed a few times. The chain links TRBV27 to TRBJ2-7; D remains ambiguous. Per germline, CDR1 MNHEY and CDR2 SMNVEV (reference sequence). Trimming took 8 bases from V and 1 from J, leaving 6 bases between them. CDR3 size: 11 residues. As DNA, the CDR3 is TGTGCCAGCGGTCAGTCCTACGAGCAGTACTTC. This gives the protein CASGQSYEQYF.

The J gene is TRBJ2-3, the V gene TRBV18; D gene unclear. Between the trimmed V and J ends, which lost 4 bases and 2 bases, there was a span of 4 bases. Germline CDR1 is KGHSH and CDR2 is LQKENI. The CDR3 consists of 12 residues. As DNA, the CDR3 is TGTGCCAGCTCACGTAACACAGATACGCAGTATTTT. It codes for CASSRNTDTQYF. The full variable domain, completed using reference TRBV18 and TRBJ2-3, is NAGVMQNPRHLVRRRGQEARLRCSPMKGHSHVYWYRQLPEEGLKFMVYLQKENIIDESGMPKERFSAEFPKEGPSILRIQQVVRGDSAAYFCASSRNTDTQYFGPGTRLTVL.

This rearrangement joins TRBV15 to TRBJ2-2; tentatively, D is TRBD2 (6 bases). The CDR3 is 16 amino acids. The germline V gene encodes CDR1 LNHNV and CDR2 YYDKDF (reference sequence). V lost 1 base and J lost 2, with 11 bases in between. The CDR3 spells CATSRGRAPNTGELFF. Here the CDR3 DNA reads TGTGCCACCAGCAGAGGGAGGGCACCTAACACCGGGGAGCTGTTTTTT.

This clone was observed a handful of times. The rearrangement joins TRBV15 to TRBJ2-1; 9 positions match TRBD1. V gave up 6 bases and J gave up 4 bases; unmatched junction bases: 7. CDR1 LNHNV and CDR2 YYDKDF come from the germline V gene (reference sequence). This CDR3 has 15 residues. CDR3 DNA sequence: TGTGCCACCAGAACGCCGGGACAGGGTTACAATGAGCAGTTCTTC. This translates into CATRTPGQGYNEQFF.

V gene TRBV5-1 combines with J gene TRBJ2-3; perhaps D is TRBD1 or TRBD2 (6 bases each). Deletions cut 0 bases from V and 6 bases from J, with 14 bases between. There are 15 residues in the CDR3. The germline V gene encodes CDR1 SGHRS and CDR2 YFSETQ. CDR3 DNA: TGCGCCAGCAGCTTGGTGGGGGGCCGACCGGATACGCAGTATTTT. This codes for CASSLVGGRPDTQYF.

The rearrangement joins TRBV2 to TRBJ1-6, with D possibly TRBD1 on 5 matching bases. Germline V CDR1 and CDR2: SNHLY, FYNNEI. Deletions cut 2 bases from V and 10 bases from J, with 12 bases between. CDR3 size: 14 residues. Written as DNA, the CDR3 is TGTGCCAGCAGTGAAAGGGTAGGGGTCTCACCCCTCCACTTT. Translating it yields CASSERVGVSPLHF. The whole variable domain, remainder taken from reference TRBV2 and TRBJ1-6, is EPEVTQTPSHQVTQMGQEVILRCVPISNHLYFYWYRQILGQKVEFLVSFYNNEISEKSEIFDDQFSVERPDGSNFTLKIRSTKLEDSAMYFCASSERVGVSPLHFGNGTRLTVT.